These T cell receptor beta chains were read from a single sample in a study of CD4 T cell repertoires in COVID-19. The table came from immunoSEQ multiplex PCR; TCRdb's copy has only in-frame clones and leaves some out. The top ten clones hold roughly 0.6% of a sample with some 71,000 clones, 80% to 90% of them seen once. The source was CD4+ T cells from peripheral blood, collected after recovery from COVID-19. The receptors shown here come from a human donor who had COVID-19. Each CDR3 is given with its conserved first and last residue. Fields, in order: V gene, J gene, CDR3 length, CDR3 protein.

v_call: TRBV6-5; j_call: TRBJ2-1; cdr3_length: 14; cdr3_aa: CASSNVGTSNEQFF
v_call: TRBV6-5; j_call: TRBJ1-1; cdr3_length: 15; cdr3_aa: CASSYRPLLNTEAFF
v_call: TRBV7-8; j_call: TRBJ1-1; cdr3_length: 14; cdr3_aa: CASSLATQHTEAFF
v_call: TRBV7-3; j_call: TRBJ2-2; cdr3_length: 16; cdr3_aa: CASSLMGTGSTGELFF
v_call: TRBV14; j_call: TRBJ2-5; cdr3_length: 16; cdr3_aa: CASSQLAGGPRETQYF
v_call: TRBV2; j_call: TRBJ1-2; cdr3_length: 14; cdr3_aa: CASSPLSGAYGYTF
v_call: TRBV5-8; j_call: TRBJ2-5; cdr3_length: 17; cdr3_aa: CASSLAGKGRVLETQYF
v_call: TRBV6-1; j_call: TRBJ2-3; cdr3_length: 14; cdr3_aa: CASSERVGLGTQYF
v_call: TRBV19; j_call: TRBJ1-6; cdr3_length: 16; cdr3_aa: CASSSRESSYNSPLHF
v_call: TRBV7-6; j_call: TRBJ2-3; cdr3_length: 15; cdr3_aa: CASSLLLAGADTQYF
v_call: TRBV6-5; j_call: TRBJ2-7; cdr3_length: 15; cdr3_aa: CASSKLRGAYYEQYF
v_call: TRBV3-1/TRBV3-2; j_call: TRBJ1-4; cdr3_length: 16; cdr3_aa: CASSSKGGGTNEKLFF
v_call: TRBV18; j_call: TRBJ1-2; cdr3_length: 13; cdr3_aa: CASSPQGDYGYTF
v_call: TRBV6-4; j_call: TRBJ1-2; cdr3_length: 14; cdr3_aa: CASSPGQGVYGYTF
v_call: TRBV6-2/TRBV6-3; j_call: TRBJ1-1; cdr3_length: 15; cdr3_aa: CASSAAGTGDKKAFF
v_call: TRBV6-6; j_call: TRBJ1-1; cdr3_length: 14; cdr3_aa: CASSRRGGNTEAFF
v_call: TRBV11-2; j_call: TRBJ2-5; cdr3_length: 17; cdr3_aa: CASSLDGAHQGGETQYF
v_call: TRBV2; j_call: TRBJ1-5; cdr3_length: 14; cdr3_aa: CASQKTGSGQPQHF
v_call: TRBV7-2; j_call: TRBJ2-1; cdr3_length: 16; cdr3_aa: CASSLRRGQGLNEQFF
v_call: TRBV25-1; j_call: TRBJ2-1; cdr3_length: 13; cdr3_aa: CASNQRGNNEQFF
v_call: TRBV6-1; j_call: TRBJ2-2; cdr3_length: 13; cdr3_aa: CASSEEGFAELFF
v_call: TRBV6-6; j_call: TRBJ2-7; cdr3_length: 13; cdr3_aa: CAGSSGGVGEQYF
v_call: TRBV10-3; j_call: TRBJ2-1; cdr3_length: 14; cdr3_aa: CAIKGDISYNEQFF
v_call: TRBV6-6; j_call: TRBJ2-7; cdr3_length: 13; cdr3_aa: CASSWRGGGEQYF
v_call: TRBV11-2; j_call: TRBJ2-5; cdr3_length: 13; cdr3_aa: CASSWSSQETQYF
v_call: TRBV7-9; j_call: TRBJ1-1; cdr3_length: 13; cdr3_aa: CASSSQSNTEAFF
v_call: TRBV7-9; j_call: TRBJ2-5; cdr3_length: 15; cdr3_aa: CASSLGTGSQETQYF
v_call: TRBV3-1/TRBV3-2; j_call: TRBJ2-1; cdr3_length: 16; cdr3_aa: CASSQDKAGGNNEQFF